The 31 T cell receptor beta chains reported below all come from one sample, sequenced in a study of OX40 agonist ivuxolimab in advanced cancers. The data were produced by immunoSEQ multiplex PCR, yet TCRdb's version contains in-frame clones alone and is incomplete. The table lists more than 85,000 clones, roughly nine tenths of them singletons. The source material was CD4+ or CD8+ T cells sorted from blood, sampled in a trial of the OX40 agonist ivuxolimab. The receptors derive from an adult with an advanced solid tumor such as melanoma, head and neck, liver or kidney cancer.

The chain employs TRBV9 and TRBJ2-5; D unresolved. Trimming removed 3 bases at V and 2 bases at J, with 14 bases between. CDR3 length equals 15 residues. CDR1 is SGDLS, CDR2 YYNGEE, per germline. The CDR3 DNA is TGTGCCAGCAGCGCAGACCAGATTGGGCAAGAGACCCAGTACTTC. It translates to CASSADQIGQETQYF.

The chain carries TRBV6-1 and TRBJ1-1; no definite D call. Germline loops: CDR1 MNHNS, CDR2 SASEGT. Trimming removed 11 bases from V and 0 bases from J, with 16 bases in between. The CDR3 has 14 residues. This CDR3 reads CAGKLGILNTEAFF. As DNA, the CDR3 is TGTGCCGGCAAGCTTGGCATCCTGAACACTGAAGCTTTCTTT.

The V gene is TRBV15, the J gene TRBJ1-3; D is unclear. The CDR3 runs to 13 residues. Germline lookup yields CDR1 LNHNV and CDR2 YYDKDF (reference sequence). Trimming removed 1 base at V and 9 bases at J, with 10 bases between. The CDR3 DNA follows: TGTGCCACCAGCAGAGGGGCTTCGGGCACCATATATTTT. Its protein product is CATSRGASGTIYF.

This clone was counted a single time. This chain connects TRBV7-2 to TRBJ2-1, with D hard to call. Germline CDR1 and CDR2: SGHTA and FQGNSA. V lost 1 base and J 11 bases, leaving 9 bases between the germline ends. The CDR3 runs to 12 residues. The CDR3 sequence: CASSLGRAKQFF. In nucleotides, the CDR3 is TGTGCCAGCAGCTTAGGAAGGGCTAAGCAGTTCTTC.

The chain employs TRBV7-9 and TRBJ2-2; TRBD1 matches 7 bases. The length of the CDR3 is 18 residues. Germline loops: CDR1 SEHNR, CDR2 FQNEAQ (reference sequence). Trimming at V came to 3 bases and at J to 5 bases, leaving 15 bases not matched to a gene. The CDR3 protein is CASSFRGQPRLTTGELFF. As DNA, the CDR3 is TGTGCCAGCAGCTTTAGGGGACAGCCCCGGTTGACGACCGGGGAGCTGTTTTTT.

V gene TRBV11-3 combines with J gene TRBJ2-2; D is tentatively TRBD1 or TRBD2 (5 bases each). The CDR3 is 13 amino acids. V was shortened by 3 bases and J by 4 bases, with 6 bases between the two germline ends. The germline V gene has CDR1 SGHNT and CDR2 YENEEA. The CDR3 reads CASSFGGTGELFF. The CDR3, as DNA: TGTGCCAGCAGCTTTGGGGGCACCGGGGAGCTGTTTTTT.

The rearrangement uses TRBV25-1 and TRBJ2-5; weak D call: TRBD2 (6 bases). Germline CDR1 and CDR2: MGHDK and SYGVNS. The CDR3 has 16 residues. Trimming stripped 6 bases from V and 0 bases from J, with 17 bases between. CDR3 in amino acids: CASSVRWTNHQETQYF. For the CDR3, the DNA is TGTGCCAGCAGCGTACGGTGGACTAACCACCAAGAGACCCAGTACTTC. Together with reference TRBV25-1 and TRBJ2-5, the CDR3 gives the full variable domain: EADIYQTPRYLVIGTGKKITLECSQTMGHDKMYWYQQDPGMELHLIHYSYGVNSTEKGDLSSESTVSRIRTEHFPLTLESARPSHTSQYLCASSVRWTNHQETQYFGPGTRLLVL.

The V call is TRBV29-1, the J call TRBJ2-7; D is possibly TRBD1 or TRBD2 (5 bases each). The CDR3 runs to 12 residues. Trimming left V 3 bases short and J 5 bases short, with 11 bases between. CDR1 is SQVTM, CDR2 ANQGSEA, per germline. The CDR3 DNA reads as TGCAGCGTTGATGGCCAGGGACACGAGCAGTACTTC. Translation: CSVDGQGHEQYF.

Notes on this clone: This CDR3 is missing its conserved last phenylalanine or tryptophan, likely due to a read error. The DNA is omitted, as the CDR3 cannot be located on it reliably, and the CDR3 follows TCRdb's listing. This CDR3 reads CASSKIANPT. The chain joins TRBV27 to TRBJ2-2; TRBD2 was called by the table and not checked on the DNA. Germline V CDR1 and CDR2: MNHEY, SMNVEV (reference sequence). The CDR3 is 10 residues long, ends included.

In regard to this clone: Other DNA sequences in the same sample also yield this CDR3. The rearrangement uses TRBV10-3 and TRBJ1-3, with D possibly being TRBD1 (6 bases). V lost 3 bases to trimming and J lost 4 bases, with 10 bases between them. The CDR3 is made up of 14 amino acids. Looked up from germline, CDR1 is ENHRY and CDR2 is SYGVKD. CDR3: CAISDSRGGNTIYF. In DNA form, the CDR3 reads TGTGCCATCAGTGATAGCAGGGGAGGAAACACCATATATTTT.

This chain connects TRBV5-8 to TRBJ1-2; unclear D gene. The V end lost 1 base, the J end lost 4 bases, and 11 bases lay between the germline ends. Per the germline V gene, CDR1 is SGHTS and CDR2 is YDEGEE. The length of the CDR3 is 14 residues. CDR3 sequence (DNA): TGTGCCAGCAGCTTGAGCGGTCGAACCTATGGCTACACCTTC. It translates to CASSLSGRTYGYTF. The full variable domain, completed using reference TRBV5-8 and TRBJ1-2, is EAGVTQSPTHLIKTRGQQATLRCSPISGHTSVYWYQQALGLGLQFLLWYDEGEERNRGNFPPRFSGRQFPNYSSELNVNALELEDSALYLCASSLSGRTYGYTFGSGTRLTVV.

The chain couples TRBV11-2 to TRBJ1-3, with D hard to call. This CDR3 has 17 residues. Trimming left V 0 bases short and J 4 bases short, with 16 bases between. Germline V lookup: CDR1 SGHAT, CDR2 FQNNGV. This CDR3 reads CASSLEAAKTGGNTIYF. The DNA for the CDR3 is TGTGCCAGCAGCTTAGAGGCAGCGAAGACGGGAGGAAACACCATATATTTT.

The chain recombines TRBV9 with TRBJ2-1, with D unresolved. V lost 0 bases to trimming and J lost 7 bases, with 17 bases between them. The CDR3 extends over 16 amino acids. Germline CDR1 and CDR2: SGDLS and YYNGEE. CDR3 DNA: TGTGCCAGCAGCGTAGGTCCCTCAGTCGAGTTTAATGAGCAGTTCTTC. As protein: CASSVGPSVEFNEQFF.

The rearrangement links TRBV4-3 to TRBJ1-3, with D perhaps TRBD1 (5 bases). Trimming took off 0 bases at V and 0 bases at J, with 15 bases between the two ends. Germline assignment: CDR1 LGHNA and CDR2 YSLEER. The CDR3 totals 18 residues. Written as DNA, the CDR3 is TGCGCCAGCAGCCAAGATTGGGGGATCCTTAGCTCTGGAAACACCATATATTTT. It translates to CASSQDWGILSSGNTIYF.

The CDR3 here is CASSLSVNQPQHF. CDR3 nucleotide sequence: TGTGCCAGCAGCTTATCCGTGAATCAGCCCCAGCATTTT. The chain uses TRBV7-9 and TRBJ1-5, with D unclear. The CDR3 is 13 amino acids. With 2 bases removed from V and 4 bases from J, the gap between germline ends came to 6 bases. Germline V gives CDR1 SEHNR, CDR2 FQNEAQ (reference sequence). Drawing the rest from reference TRBV7-9 and TRBJ1-5, the complete variable domain is DTGVSQNPRHKITKRGQNVTFRCDPISEHNRLYWYRQTLGQGPEFLTYFQNEAQLEKSRLLSDRFSAERPKGSFSTLEIQRTEQGDSAMYLCASSLSVNQPQHFGDGTRLSIL.

The chain has TRBV6-1 and TRBJ1-5; D is unresolved. This CDR3 comprises 13 residues. Germline lookup yields CDR1 MNHNS and CDR2 SASEGT. V lost 8 bases and J 5 bases, leaving 13 bases between the germline ends. CDR3 region: CASSSYVDQPQHF. CDR3 sequence (DNA): TGTGCCAGCTCCTCCTATGTGGATCAGCCCCAGCATTTT.

The DNA of the CDR3 is TGTGCCAGCAGCTTAGGGAGGGGGTTCGTTGATTCACCCCTCCACTTT. Protein product: CASSLGRGFVDSPLHF. The chain couples TRBV7-2 to TRBJ1-6; possibly TRBD1 for D (6 bases). The CDR3 length is 16 residues. Germline loops: CDR1 SGHTA, CDR2 FQGNSA. Trimming cost V 1 base and J 8 bases, with 15 bases left between them.

This chain links TRBV12-5 with TRBJ2-6; D is unresolved. The CDR3 runs to 18 residues. Germline V gene sequence: CDR1 LGHNT, CDR2 FRNRAP. Trimming shortened V by 2 bases and J by 0 bases, and 14 bases separated the two germline ends. CDR3 in amino acids: CASGLPGRVFSGANVLTF. CDR3 nucleotides: TGTGCTAGTGGTTTGCCTGGTAGGGTTTTCTCTGGGGCCAACGTCCTGACTTTC.

V usage is TRBV27 and J usage is TRBJ2-3; a possible D gene is TRBD1 (5 bases). This CDR3 has 14 amino acids. CDR1 is MNHEY and CDR2 is SMNVEV in the germline V gene (reference sequence). The V gene lost 2 bases and the J gene lost 6 bases, with 12 bases spanning the gap. The CDR3 loop reads CASSLTGYRDTQYF. In nucleotides, the CDR3 is TGTGCCAGCAGTTTAACAGGTTACCGGGATACGCAGTATTTT.

This sequence joins TRBV7-6 and TRBJ1-1, with unresolved D. Trimming removed 7 bases from V and 13 bases from J, with 25 bases in between. Germline V gene sequence: CDR1 SGHVS, CDR2 FNYEAQ. The CDR3 is made up of 14 amino acids. CDR3 sequence (DNA): TGTGCCAGCACCCCCCTGGGCCTCGCGGCGGGAAGTTTCTTT. This sequence encodes CASTPLGLAAGSFF.

The chain combines TRBV5-6 with TRBJ2-3; D could derive from TRBD1 or TRBD2 (5 bases each). V lost 0 bases to trimming and J lost 8 bases, with 16 bases between them. Germline V gene lookup returns CDR1 SGHDT and CDR2 YYEEEE. The CDR3 loop spans 15 amino acids. CDR3 amino acids: CASSLAGKGSGTQYF. CDR3 DNA sequence: TGTGCCAGCAGCTTGGCCGGGAAGGGGTCAGGTACGCAGTATTTT.

The chain employs TRBV4-1 and TRBJ2-7; D gene uncertain. The CDR3 has 15 amino acids. Germline V gene lookup returns CDR1 MGHRA and CDR2 YSYEKL. The V end lost 4 bases, the J end lost 2 bases, and 15 bases lay between the germline ends. In DNA, the CDR3 is TGCGCCAGCAGCCGCGCGGCAATGGACCCCTACGAGCAGTACTTC. Translation: CASSRAAMDPYEQYF.

The rearrangement uses TRBV10-3 and TRBJ2-3; no firm D call. The CDR3 contains 12 residues. Germline CDR1 is ENHRY and CDR2 is SYGVKD. V dropped 11 bases and J dropped 0 bases, with 9 bases sitting between them. The CDR3 DNA follows: TGTGCCGTTGCCTCTAGCACAGATACGCAGTATTTT. Protein sequence: CAVASSTDTQYF.

The chain has TRBV19 and TRBJ2-7; D might be TRBD1 (5 bases). Germline CDR1 and CDR2: LNHDA and SQIVND (reference sequence). CDR3 length equals 15 residues. Trimming stripped 1 base from V and 0 bases from J, with 10 bases between. In DNA form, the CDR3 reads TGTGCCAGTAGTATAGCCGGACACCGCTCCTACGAGCAGTACTTC. This sequence encodes CASSIAGHRSYEQYF.

The chain recombines TRBV27 with TRBJ1-2; 12 bases are a match to TRBD1. V was pared by 8 bases and J by 8 bases, with 12 bases of the junction left unmatched. Germline assignment: CDR1 MNHEY and CDR2 SMNVEV (reference sequence). This CDR3 region has 15 residues. CDR3 residues: CASGPGGQGARGYTF. Here the CDR3 DNA reads TGTGCCAGCGGCCCAGGGGGACAGGGGGCGCGGGGCTACACCTTC.

The J gene is TRBJ1-3, the V gene TRBV2; D perhaps matches TRBD1 (6 bases). The CDR3 totals 14 residues. V shed 8 bases and J shed 3 bases, with 14 bases lying between them. Germline values: CDR1 SNHLY, CDR2 FYNNEI. The CDR3 protein is CASRGQPSGNTIYF. In DNA form, the CDR3 reads TGTGCCAGCCGAGGACAGCCTAGTGGAAACACCATATATTTT.

J is TRBJ2-2 and V is TRBV15, with D possibly TRBD1 on 5 matching bases. The CDR3 spans 14 residues. CDR1 and CDR2 (germline): LNHNV, YYDKDF (reference sequence). Trimming shortened V by 5 bases and J by 1 base, and 8 bases separated the two germline ends. CDR3 sequence reads: CATSRTRNTGELFF. CDR3 coding DNA: TGTGCCACCAGCCGGACAAGGAACACCGGGGAGCTGTTTTTT.

Only a few counts were recorded for this clone. V and J are TRBV18 and TRBJ1-1; D not certain. This CDR3 region has 14 residues. Between the trimmed V and J ends, which lost 6 bases and 1 base, there was a span of 12 bases. CDR1 KGHSH and CDR2 LQKENI come from the germline V gene. The chain's CDR3 is CASSPIGRNTEAFF. The CDR3 DNA follows: TGTGCCAGCTCGCCGATCGGACGGAACACTGAAGCTTTCTTT.

The chain employs TRBV5-1 and TRBJ2-1; 9 bases are a match to TRBD1. This CDR3 has 14 amino acids. V lost 7 bases to trimming and J lost 4 bases; unmatched junction nucleotides: 6. Germline V gives CDR1 SGHRS, CDR2 YFSETQ. CDR3 sequence: CASSSGTGYNEQFF. The CDR3, as DNA: TGCGCCAGCTCTTCCGGGACAGGGTACAATGAGCAGTTCTTC.

V is TRBV6-4 and J is TRBJ2-4, with D tentatively TRBD1 (6 bases). Trimming took off 4 bases at V and 9 bases at J, with 13 bases between the two ends. The CDR3 spans 13 residues. The germline gives CDR1 MRHNA, CDR2 SNTAGT. Written as DNA, the CDR3 is TGTGCCAGCAGTGGTCGTTTAGGGGGCATTCAGTACTTC. Protein sequence: CASSGRLGGIQYF.

This clone was counted a single time. The chain joins TRBV28 to TRBJ2-7; 7 nucleotides agree with TRBD1. The CDR3 extends over 15 amino acids. Looked up from germline, CDR1 is MDHEN and CDR2 is SYDVKM. Trimming cost V 6 bases and J 1 base; bases outside gene matches: 9. The CDR3 here is CASSFTGQLSYEQYF. In nucleotides, the CDR3 is TGTGCCAGCAGCTTTACGGGACAGCTTTCCTACGAGCAGTACTTC. The complete variable domain, with remaining parts taken from reference TRBV28 and TRBJ2-7, reads DVKVTQSSRYLVKRTGEKVFLECVQDMDHENMFWYRQDPGLGLRLIYFSYDVKMKEKGDIPEGYSVSREKKERFSLILESASTNQTSMYLCASSFTGQLSYEQYFGPGTRLTVT.